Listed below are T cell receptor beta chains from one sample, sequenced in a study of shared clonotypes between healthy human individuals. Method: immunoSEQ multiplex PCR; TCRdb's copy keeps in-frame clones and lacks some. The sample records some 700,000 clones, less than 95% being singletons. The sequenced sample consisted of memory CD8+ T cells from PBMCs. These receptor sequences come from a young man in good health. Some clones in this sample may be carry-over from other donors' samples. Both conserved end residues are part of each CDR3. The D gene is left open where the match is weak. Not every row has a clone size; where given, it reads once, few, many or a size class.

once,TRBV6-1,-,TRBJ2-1,CASSEERWGSYNEQFF,TGTGCCAGCAGTGAAGAAAGGTGGGGCTCCTACAATGAGCAGTTCTTC
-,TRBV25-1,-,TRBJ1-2,CASSGGGGGYTF,TGTGCCAGCAGTGGGGGAGGTGGTGGCTACACCTTC
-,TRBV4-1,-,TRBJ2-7,CASSQGLPSYEQYF,TGCGCCAGCAGCCAAGGACTGCCCTCCTACGAGCAGTACTTC
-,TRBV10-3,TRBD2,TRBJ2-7,CAISEWASGSYEQYF,TGTGCCATCAGTGAGTGGGCTAGCGGATCCTACGAGCAGTACTTC
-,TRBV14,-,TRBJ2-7,CASSGFTPPYEQYF,TGTGCCAGCAGCGGTTTTACCCCCCCCTACGAGCAGTACTTC
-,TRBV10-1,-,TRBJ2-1,CASSDKGSVNEQFF,TGCGCCAGCAGTGATAAGGGTTCGGTCAATGAGCAGTTCTTC
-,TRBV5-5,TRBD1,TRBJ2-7,CASNWGQALSYEQYF,TGTGCCAGCAACTGGGGACAGGCCCTCTCCTACGAGCAGTACTTC
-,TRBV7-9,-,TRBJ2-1,CASSLDPGHSYNEQFF,TGTGCCAGCAGCTTAGATCCGGGTCACTCCTACAATGAGCAGTTCTTC
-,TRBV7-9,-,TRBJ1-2,CASSLGSGASYGYTF,TGTGCCAGCAGCTTAGGTTCCGGGGCCTCATATGGCTACACCTTC
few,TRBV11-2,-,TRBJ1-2,CASSSPTEINYGYTF,TGTGCCAGCAGCTCGCCGACAGAGATAAACTATGGCTACACCTTC
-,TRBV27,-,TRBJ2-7,CASRSTGLYEQYF,TGTGCCAGCAGATCGACAGGACTTTACGAGCAGTACTTC
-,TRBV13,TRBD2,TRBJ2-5,CASSLSGSETQYF,TGTGCCAGCAGCCTTAGCGGGAGTGAGACCCAGTACTTC
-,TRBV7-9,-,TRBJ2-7,CASSLGGDSYEQYF,TGTGCCAGCAGCTTAGGGGGGGATAGCTACGAGCAGTACTTC
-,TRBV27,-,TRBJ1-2,CASSLAGEGLNYGYTF,TGTGCCAGCAGTTTGGCCGGGGAGGGATTGAACTATGGCTACACCTTC
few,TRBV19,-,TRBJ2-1,CASSISWNEQFF,TGTGCCAGTAGTATAAGTTGGAATGAGCAGTTCTTC
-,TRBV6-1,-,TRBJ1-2,CASSEVGVGRANGYTF,TGTGCCAGCAGTGAAGTAGGGGTGGGCAGAGCAAATGGCTACACCTTC
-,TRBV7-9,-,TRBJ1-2,CASSPRQEELRSYGYTF,TGTGCCAGCAGCCCCCGACAGGAAGAGTTGAGGTCCTATGGCTACACCTTC
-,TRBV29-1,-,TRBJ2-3,CSAEGGISTDTQYF,TGCAGCGCCGAGGGGGGGATTAGCACAGATACGCAGTATTTT
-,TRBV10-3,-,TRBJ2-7,CATGGGGSNEQYF,TGTGCCACCGGAGGGGGGGGCTCTAACGAGCAGTACTTC
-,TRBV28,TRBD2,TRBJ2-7,CASGTSGPYEQYF,TGTGCCAGCGGGACTAGCGGGCCCTACGAGCAGTACTTC
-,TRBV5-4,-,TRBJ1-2,CASSLFSSGYTF,TGTGCCAGCAGCCTCTTCTCCTCTGGCTACACCTTC
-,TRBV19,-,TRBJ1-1,CASSTQVQNTEAFF,TGTGCCAGTAGTACACAAGTACAGAACACTGAAGCTTTCTTT
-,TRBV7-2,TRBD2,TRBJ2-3,CASSPQRGITDTQYF,TGTGCCAGCAGCCCCCAGCGGGGGATCACAGATACGCAGTATTTT
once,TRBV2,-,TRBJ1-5,CASRGGRRNQPQHF,TGTGCCAGCAGAGGGGGACGGCGCAATCAGCCCCAGCATTTT
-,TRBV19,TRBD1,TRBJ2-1,CASSISGGSYNEQFF,TGTGCCAGTAGTATCTCAGGGGGATCCTACAATGAGCAGTTCTTC
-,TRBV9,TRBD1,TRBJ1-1,CASTVGQGDPWVTEAFF,TGTGCCAGCACCGTAGGACAGGGAGACCCTTGGGTCACTGAAGCTTTCTTT
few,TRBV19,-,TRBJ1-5,CASSTRDTNQPQHF,TGTGCCAGTAGTACCCGGGACACGAATCAGCCCCAGCATTTT
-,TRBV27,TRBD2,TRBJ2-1,CATEAGGPSYNEQFF,TGTGCCACTGAAGCGGGAGGGCCGTCCTACAATGAGCAGTTCTTC
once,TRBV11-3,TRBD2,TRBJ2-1,CASSSGTSGRGEQFF,TGTGCCAGCAGCTCGGGGACTAGCGGGAGAGGTGAGCAGTTCTTC
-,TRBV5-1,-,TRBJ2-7,CASSLERPWEQYF,TGCGCCAGCAGCTTGGAAAGGCCGTGGGAGCAGTACTTC
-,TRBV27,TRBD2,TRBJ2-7,CASSPRSGSYEQYF,TGTGCCAGCAGTCCCCGTAGCGGGAGCTACGAGCAGTACTTC
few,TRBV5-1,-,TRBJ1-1,CASSLGDVNTEAFF,TGCGCCAGCAGCTTGGGGGACGTGAACACTGAAGCTTTCTTT
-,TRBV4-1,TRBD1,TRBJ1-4,CASSQIRQGANEKLFF,TGCGCCAGCAGCCAGATAAGACAGGGCGCTAATGAAAAACTGTTTTTT
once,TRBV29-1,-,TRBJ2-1,CSVEDRHRGGSYNEQFF,TGCAGCGTTGAAGATCGTCATCGTGGCGGGTCCTACAATGAGCAGTTCTTC
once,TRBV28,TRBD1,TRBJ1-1,CASSFPRGLSTEAFF,TGTGCCAGCAGTTTCCCCAGGGGGCTGTCGACTGAAGCTTTCTTT
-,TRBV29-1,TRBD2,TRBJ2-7,CSVAPWGGESSYEQYF,TGCAGCGTTGCCCCATGGGGAGGGGAGAGCTCCTACGAGCAGTACTTC
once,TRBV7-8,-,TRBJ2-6,CASSLVGAGANVLTF,TGTGCCAGCAGCTTAGTGGGGGCTGGGGCCAACGTCCTGACTTTC
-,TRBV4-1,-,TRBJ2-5,CASSQGGSGAETQYF,TGCGCCAGCAGCCAAGGAGGTAGCGGCGCGGAGACCCAGTACTTC
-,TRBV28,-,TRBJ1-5,CASSSLENQPQHF,TGTGCCAGCAGCAGTTTGGAAAATCAGCCCCAGCATTTT
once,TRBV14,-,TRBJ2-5,CASSQVRETQYF,TGTGCCAGCAGCCAAGTCCGAGAGACCCAGTACTTC
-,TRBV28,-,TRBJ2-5,CASSLKWGAETQYF,TGTGCCAGCAGTTTAAAGTGGGGGGCCGAGACCCAGTACTTC
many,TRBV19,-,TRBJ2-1,CASSTHAVYNEQFF,TGTGCCAGTAGTACTCATGCCGTCTACAATGAGCAGTTCTTC
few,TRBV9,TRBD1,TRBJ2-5,CASSVGDSQQETQYF,TGTGCCAGCAGCGTGGGGGACAGTCAACAAGAGACCCAGTACTTC
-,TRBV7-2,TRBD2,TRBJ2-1,CASSTPLAGGNSEQFF,TGTGCCAGCAGCACGCCACTAGCGGGAGGGAACAGTGAGCAGTTCTTC
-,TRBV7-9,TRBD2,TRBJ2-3,CASSLASSWSGSLADTQYF,TGTGCCAGCAGCTTAGCGTCAAGTTGGAGCGGGAGTCTGGCAGATACGCAGTATTTT
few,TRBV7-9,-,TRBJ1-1,CATGTTEAFF,TGTGCCACCGGGACAACTGAAGCTTTCTTT
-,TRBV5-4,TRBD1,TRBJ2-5,CASSGTGGGETQYF,TGTGCCAGCAGCGGGACAGGGGGCGGAGAGACCCAGTACTTC
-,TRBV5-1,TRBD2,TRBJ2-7,CASSLRQVTSGPSYEQYF,TGCGCCAGCAGCTTGAGGCAGGTGACTAGCGGGCCCTCCTACGAGCAGTACTTC
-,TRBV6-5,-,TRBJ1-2,CASRQRLSGYTF,TGTGCCAGCAGGCAAAGACTGAGTGGCTACACCTTC